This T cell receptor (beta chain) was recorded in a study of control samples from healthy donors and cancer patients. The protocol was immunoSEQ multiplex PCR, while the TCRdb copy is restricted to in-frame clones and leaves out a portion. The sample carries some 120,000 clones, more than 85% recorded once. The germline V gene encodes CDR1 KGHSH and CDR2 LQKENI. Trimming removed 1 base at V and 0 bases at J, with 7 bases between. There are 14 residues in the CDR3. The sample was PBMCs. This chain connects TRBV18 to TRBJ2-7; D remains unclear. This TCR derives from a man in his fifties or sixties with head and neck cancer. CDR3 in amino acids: CASSPRVTSYEQYF. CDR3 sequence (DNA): TGTGCCAGCTCACCACGAGTGACCTCCTACGAGCAGTACTTC.